The entry that follows covers one T cell receptor beta chain sequence. The data stem from a study of shared clonotypes between healthy human individuals. The CDR3 loop spans 15 amino acids. Trimming took 6 bases from V and 3 from J; bases not matched to a gene: 7. Germline CDR1 is WSHSY and CDR2 is SAAADI. Assay: immunoSEQ multiplex PCR; the TCRdb copy retains only in-frame clones and omits some. The profile shows millions of clones, 90% to 95% of them singletons. The source is a man younger than 30 in good health. The V gene is TRBV10-2, the J gene TRBJ1-5; 8 bases agree with TRBD1. The material sequenced was naive CD4+ T cells sorted from blood. The subset here: CD45RA+ positively selected. As DNA, the CDR3 is TGCGCCAGCAGACCGACAGGGGCCTTCAATCAGCCCCAGCATTTT. Its translation is CASRPTGAFNQPQHF.